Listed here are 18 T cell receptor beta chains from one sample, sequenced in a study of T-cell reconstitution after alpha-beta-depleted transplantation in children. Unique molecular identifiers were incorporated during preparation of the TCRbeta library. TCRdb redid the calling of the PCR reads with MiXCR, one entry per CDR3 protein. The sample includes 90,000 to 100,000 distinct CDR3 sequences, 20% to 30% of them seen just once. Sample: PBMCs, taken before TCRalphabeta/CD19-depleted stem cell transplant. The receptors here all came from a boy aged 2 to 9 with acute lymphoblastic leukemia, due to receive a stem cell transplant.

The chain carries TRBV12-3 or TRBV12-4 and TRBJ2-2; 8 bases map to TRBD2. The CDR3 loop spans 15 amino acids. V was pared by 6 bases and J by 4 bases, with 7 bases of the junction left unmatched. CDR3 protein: CASSHGLAVTGELFF. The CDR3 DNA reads TGTGCCAGCAGCCATGGACTAGCCGTCACCGGGGAGCTGTTTTTT.

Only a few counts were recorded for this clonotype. Here the CDR3 reads CASGIAGPYNEQFF. The CDR3 DNA sequence: TGTGCCAGCGGAATAGCGGGGCCCTACAATGAGCAGTTCTTC. This chain connects TRBV12-3 or TRBV12-4 to TRBJ2-1; TRBD2 matches 8 bases. The V segment lost 8 bases and the J segment 2 bases; nucleotides outside the gene matches: 5. The CDR3 sequence is 14 residues long.

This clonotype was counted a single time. The CDR3 coding sequence is TGCGCCAGCAGCATAGATTACGAGCAGTACTTC. Its translation is CASSIDYEQYF. The chain links TRBV5-1 to TRBJ2-7; D is unresolved. The CDR3 totals 11 residues. V was shortened by 4 bases and J by 4 bases, with 6 bases between the two germline ends. Germline V gene sequence: CDR1 SGHRS, CDR2 YFSETQ.

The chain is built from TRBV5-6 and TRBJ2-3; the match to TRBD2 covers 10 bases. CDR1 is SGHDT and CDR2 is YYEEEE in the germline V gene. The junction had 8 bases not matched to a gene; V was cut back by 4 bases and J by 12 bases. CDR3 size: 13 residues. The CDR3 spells CASSPGLAEGQYF. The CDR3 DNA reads TGTGCCAGCAGCCCCGGACTAGCGGAGGGACAGTATTTT.

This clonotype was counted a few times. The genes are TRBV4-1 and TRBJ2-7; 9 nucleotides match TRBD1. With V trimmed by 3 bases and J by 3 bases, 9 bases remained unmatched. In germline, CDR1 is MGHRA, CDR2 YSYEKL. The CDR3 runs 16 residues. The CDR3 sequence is CASSQATGTGHYEQYF. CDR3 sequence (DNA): TGCGCCAGCAGCCAGGCTACCGGGACAGGGCACTACGAGCAGTACTTC.

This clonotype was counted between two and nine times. The CDR3 reads CASRSSGQETQYF. The CDR3 region has the DNA TGTGCCAGCAGGTCTAGCGGCCAAGAGACCCAGTACTTC. This chain uses TRBV28 with TRBJ2-5; 7 bases fit TRBD2. This CDR3 has 13 residues. Germline values: CDR1 MDHEN, CDR2 SYDVKM. The ends lost 6 bases at V and 1 base at J; junction bases unmatched: 2. Full variable domain (missing parts from reference TRBV28 and TRBJ2-5): DVKVTQSSRYLVKRTGEKVFLECVQDMDHENMFWYRQDPGLGLRLIYFSYDVKMKEKGDIPEGYSVSREKKERFSLILESASTNQTSMYLCASRSSGQETQYFGPGTRLLVL.

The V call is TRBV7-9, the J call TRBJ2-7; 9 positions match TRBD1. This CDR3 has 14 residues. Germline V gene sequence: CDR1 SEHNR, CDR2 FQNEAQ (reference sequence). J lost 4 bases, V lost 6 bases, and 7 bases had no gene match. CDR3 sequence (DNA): TGTGCCAGCAGATCCGGGACAGGGAAGTACGAGCAGTACTTC. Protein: CASRSGTGKYEQYF. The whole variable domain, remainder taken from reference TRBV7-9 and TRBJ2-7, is DTGVSQNPRHKITKRGQNVTFRCDPISEHNRLYWYRQTLGQGPEFLTYFQNEAQLEKSRLLSDRFSAERPKGSFSTLEIQRTEQGDSAMYLCASRSGTGKYEQYFGPGTRLTVT.

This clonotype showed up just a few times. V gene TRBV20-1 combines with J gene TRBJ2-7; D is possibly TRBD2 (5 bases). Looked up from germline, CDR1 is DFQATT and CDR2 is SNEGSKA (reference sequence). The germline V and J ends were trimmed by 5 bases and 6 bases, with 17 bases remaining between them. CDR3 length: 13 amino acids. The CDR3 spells CSADKRKTTEQYF. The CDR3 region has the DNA TGCAGTGCTGATAAGCGGAAGACTACCGAGCAGTACTTC.

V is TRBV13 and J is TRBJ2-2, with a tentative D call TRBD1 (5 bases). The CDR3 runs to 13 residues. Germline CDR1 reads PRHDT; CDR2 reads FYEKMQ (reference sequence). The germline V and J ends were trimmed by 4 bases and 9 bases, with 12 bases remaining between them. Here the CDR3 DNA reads TGTGCCAGCAGCTCAGGGCTTACCTGGGAGCTGTTTTTT. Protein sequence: CASSSGLTWELFF. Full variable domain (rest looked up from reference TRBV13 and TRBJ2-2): AAGVIQSPRHLIKEKRETATLKCYPIPRHDTVYWYQQGPGQDPQFLISFYEKMQSDKGSIPDRFSAQQFSDYHSELNMSSLELGDSALYFCASSSGLTWELFFGEGSRLTVL.

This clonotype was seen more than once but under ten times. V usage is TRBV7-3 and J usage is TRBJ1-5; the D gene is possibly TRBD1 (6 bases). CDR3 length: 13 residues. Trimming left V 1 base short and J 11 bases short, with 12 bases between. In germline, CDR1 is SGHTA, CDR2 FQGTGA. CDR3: CASSLMGGQAQHF. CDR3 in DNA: TGTGCCAGCAGCTTAATGGGGGGGCAAGCCCAGCATTTT. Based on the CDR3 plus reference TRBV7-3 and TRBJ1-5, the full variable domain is GAGVSQTPSNKVTEKGKYVELRCDPISGHTALYWYRQSLGQGPEFLIYFQGTGAADDSGLPNDRFFAVRPEGSVSTLKIQRTERGDSAVYLCASSLMGGQAQHFGDGTRLSIL.

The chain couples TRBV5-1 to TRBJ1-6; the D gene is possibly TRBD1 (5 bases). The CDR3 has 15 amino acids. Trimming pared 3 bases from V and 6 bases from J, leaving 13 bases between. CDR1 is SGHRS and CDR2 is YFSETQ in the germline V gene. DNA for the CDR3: TGCGCCAGCAGCTGGGGAGACAGTACTAATTCACCCCTCCACTTT. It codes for CASSWGDSTNSPLHF.

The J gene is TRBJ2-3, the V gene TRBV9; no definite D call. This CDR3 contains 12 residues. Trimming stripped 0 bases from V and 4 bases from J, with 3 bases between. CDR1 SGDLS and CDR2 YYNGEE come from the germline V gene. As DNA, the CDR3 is TGTGCCAGCAGCGTAGCGGCAGATACGCAGTATTTT. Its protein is CASSVAADTQYF.

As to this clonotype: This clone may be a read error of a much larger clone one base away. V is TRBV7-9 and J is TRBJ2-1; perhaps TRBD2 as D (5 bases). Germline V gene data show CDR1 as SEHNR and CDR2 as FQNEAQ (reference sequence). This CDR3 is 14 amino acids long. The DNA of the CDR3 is TGTGCCAGCAGCTTAAGCGGAGCCTACAATGAGCAGCTCTTC. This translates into CASSLSGAYNEQLF.

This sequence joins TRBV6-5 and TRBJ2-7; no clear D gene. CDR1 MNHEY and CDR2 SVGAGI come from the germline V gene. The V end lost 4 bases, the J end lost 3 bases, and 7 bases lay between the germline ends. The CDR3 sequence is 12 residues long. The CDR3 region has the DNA TGTGCCAGCAGTTCAAGTATCTACGAGCAGTACTTC. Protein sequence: CASSSSIYEQYF.

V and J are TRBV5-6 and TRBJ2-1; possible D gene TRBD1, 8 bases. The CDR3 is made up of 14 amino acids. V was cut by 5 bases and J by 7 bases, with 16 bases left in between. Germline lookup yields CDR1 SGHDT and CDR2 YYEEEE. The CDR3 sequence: CASRFGQGGNEQFF. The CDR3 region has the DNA TGTGCCAGCAGATTCGGACAGGGAGGGAATGAGCAGTTCTTC.

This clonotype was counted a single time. The CDR3: CASSPLEGTGATDTQYF. The CDR3 DNA reads TGTGCCAGCAGCCCCCTAGAAGGGACAGGGGCCACAGATACGCAGTATTTT. The chain recombines TRBV5-5 with TRBJ2-3; 10 nucleotides align to TRBD1. This CDR3 is built from 17 residues. V was clipped by 4 bases and J by 2 bases; unmatched bases: 10. Germline CDR1 and CDR2: SGHKS and YYEKEE (reference sequence).

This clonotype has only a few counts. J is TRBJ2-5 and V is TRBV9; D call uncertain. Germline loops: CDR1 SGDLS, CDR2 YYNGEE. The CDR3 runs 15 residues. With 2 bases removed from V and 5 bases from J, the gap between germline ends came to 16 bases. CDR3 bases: TGTGCCAGCAGCGTTGGTACAACTCCCGGGGAGACCCAGTACTTC. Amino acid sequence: CASSVGTTPGETQYF.

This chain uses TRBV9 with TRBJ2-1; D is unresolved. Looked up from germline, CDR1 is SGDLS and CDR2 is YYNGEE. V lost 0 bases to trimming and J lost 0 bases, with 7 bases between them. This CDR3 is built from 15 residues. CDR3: CASSVESGSYNEQFF. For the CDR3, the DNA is TGTGCCAGCAGCGTAGAGTCGGGCTCCTACAATGAGCAGTTCTTC. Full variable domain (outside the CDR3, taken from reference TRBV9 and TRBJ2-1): DSGVTQTPKHLITATGQRVTLRCSPRSGDLSVYWYQQSLDQGLQFLIQYYNGEERAKGNILERFSAQQFPDLHSELNLSSLELGDSALYFCASSVESGSYNEQFFGPGTRLTVL.